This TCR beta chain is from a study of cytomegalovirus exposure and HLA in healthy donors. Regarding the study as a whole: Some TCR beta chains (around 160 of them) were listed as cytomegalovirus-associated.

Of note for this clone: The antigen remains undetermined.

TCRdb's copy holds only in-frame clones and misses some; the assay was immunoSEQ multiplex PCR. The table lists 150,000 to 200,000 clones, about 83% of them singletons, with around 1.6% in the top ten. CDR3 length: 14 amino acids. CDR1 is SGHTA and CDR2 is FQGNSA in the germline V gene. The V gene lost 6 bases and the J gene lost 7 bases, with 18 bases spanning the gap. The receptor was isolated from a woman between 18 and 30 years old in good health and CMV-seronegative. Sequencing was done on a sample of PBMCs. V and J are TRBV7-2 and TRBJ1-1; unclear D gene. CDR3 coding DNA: TGTGCCAGCAGTCCCATTACCCAGGCCCTTGAAGCTTTCTTT. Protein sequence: CASSPITQALEAFF.